This entry concerns a single TCR beta chain. This entry belongs to a study of blood T cell repertoires in COVID-19. Study overall: The cDNA or gDNA used as material had been derived from T cells, B-cell-depleted T cells, or PBMCs.

The CDR3 runs 18 residues. With 0 bases removed from V and 1 base from J, the gap between germline ends came to 17 bases. Sequenced by immunoSEQ multiplex PCR; TCRdb stores in-frame clones only, minus some. The sample lists roughly 70,000 clones; more than 65% were seen once. The clonotype was recovered from an older woman with acute or convalescent COVID-19. The sample consisted of peripheral blood. The genes are TRBV6-7 and TRBJ2-3, with D maybe TRBD1 (5 bases). TRBV6-7 is annotated as an ORF whose role is uncertain. The CDR3 loop reads CASSYSSDSPPGTDTQYF. CDR3 nucleotides: TGTGCCAGCAGTTACTCGAGTGACAGCCCCCCGGGCACAGATACGCAGTATTTT.